The entry below gives a single T cell receptor (beta chain) sequence along with its context. Its specificity is unknown. There were TCR beta CDR3 regions amplified from RNA transcripts. Initially, a first-round RT-PCR of the TCR CDR3 employed the HTBI primer set. From the multiplex PCR reads, TCRdb called clonotypes with MiXCR, one entry per CDR3 protein. There are almost 600,000 distinct CDR3 sequences in the sample; about 45% occur only once, and roughly 8.2% lies in the top ten. This entry is derived from a study of T cells in Graves' hyperthyroidism and ophthalmopathy. Notes on the study in general: Researchers report that a 13 V-J model separated ophthalmopathy from stable hyperthyroidism. In blood, most of the thyroid clonotypes expanded above 0.001 were also present.

From germline, CDR1 is SGDLS and CDR2 YYNGEE. The CDR3 is 11 residues long. This clonotype was sampled from a woman under 30 with Graves' hyperthyroidism. The chain is built from TRBV9 and TRBJ2-5; no clear D gene. Gene TRBJ2-1 matches the end of the DNA better, so the J call may be wrong. The sample comprised peripheral blood or thyroid tissue (not recorded which). The chain's CDR3 is CASSVDYQQFF. The CDR3 DNA reads TGTGCCAGCAGCGTAGACTACCAGCAGTTCTTC.